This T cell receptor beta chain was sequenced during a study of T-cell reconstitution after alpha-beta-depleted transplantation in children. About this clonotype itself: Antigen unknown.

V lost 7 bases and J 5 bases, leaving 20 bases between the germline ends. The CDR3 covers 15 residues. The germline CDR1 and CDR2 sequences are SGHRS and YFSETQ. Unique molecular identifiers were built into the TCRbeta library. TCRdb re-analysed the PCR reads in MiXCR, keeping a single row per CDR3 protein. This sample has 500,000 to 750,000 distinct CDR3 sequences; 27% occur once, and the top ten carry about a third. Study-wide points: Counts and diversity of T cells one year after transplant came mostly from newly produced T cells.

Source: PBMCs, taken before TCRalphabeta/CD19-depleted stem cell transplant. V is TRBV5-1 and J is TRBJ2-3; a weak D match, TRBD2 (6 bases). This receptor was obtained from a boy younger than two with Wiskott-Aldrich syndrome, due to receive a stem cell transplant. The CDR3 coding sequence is TGCGCCAGCTCAGGGCTCCCCATGGGGGGAGATACGCAGTATTTT. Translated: CASSGLPMGGDTQYF.